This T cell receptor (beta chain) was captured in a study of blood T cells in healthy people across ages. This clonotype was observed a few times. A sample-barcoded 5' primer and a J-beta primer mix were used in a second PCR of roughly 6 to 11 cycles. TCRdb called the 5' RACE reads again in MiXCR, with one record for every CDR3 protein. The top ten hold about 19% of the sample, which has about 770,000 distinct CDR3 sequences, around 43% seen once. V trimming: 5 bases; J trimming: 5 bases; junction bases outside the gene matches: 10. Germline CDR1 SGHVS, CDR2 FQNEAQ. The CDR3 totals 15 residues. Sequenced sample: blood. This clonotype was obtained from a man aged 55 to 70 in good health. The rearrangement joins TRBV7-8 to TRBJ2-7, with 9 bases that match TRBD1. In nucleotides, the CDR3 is TGTGCCAGCAGCCGTTCCGGGACAGGGAGGAACGAGCAGTACTTC. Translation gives CASSRSGTGRNEQYF.